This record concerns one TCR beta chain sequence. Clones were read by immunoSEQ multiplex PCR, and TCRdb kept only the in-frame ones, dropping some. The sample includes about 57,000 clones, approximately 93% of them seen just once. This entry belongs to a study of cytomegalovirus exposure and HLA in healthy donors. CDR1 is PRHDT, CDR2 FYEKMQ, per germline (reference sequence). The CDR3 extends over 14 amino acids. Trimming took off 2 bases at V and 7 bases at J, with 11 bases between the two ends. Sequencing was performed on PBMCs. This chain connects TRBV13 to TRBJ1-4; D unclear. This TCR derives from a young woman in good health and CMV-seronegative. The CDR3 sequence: CASSLHLNGEKLFF. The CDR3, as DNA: TGTGCCAGCAGCTTACACCTAAACGGTGAAAAACTGTTTTTT.